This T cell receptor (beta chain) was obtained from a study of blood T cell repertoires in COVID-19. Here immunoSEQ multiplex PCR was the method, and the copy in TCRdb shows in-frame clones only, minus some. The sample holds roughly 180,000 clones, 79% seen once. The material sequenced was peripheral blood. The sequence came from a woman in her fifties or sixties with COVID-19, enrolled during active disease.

The CDR3 here is CASSAQDQGSDTQYF. The DNA of the CDR3 is TGTGCCAGCAGCGCGCAAGACCAGGGATCAGATACGCAGTATTTT. The rearrangement joins TRBV9 to TRBJ2-3; D possibly corresponds to TRBD1 (5 bases). Trimming took off 3 bases at V and 4 bases at J, with 15 bases between the two ends. Germline lookup yields CDR1 SGDLS and CDR2 YYNGEE. The CDR3 sequence is 15 residues long.